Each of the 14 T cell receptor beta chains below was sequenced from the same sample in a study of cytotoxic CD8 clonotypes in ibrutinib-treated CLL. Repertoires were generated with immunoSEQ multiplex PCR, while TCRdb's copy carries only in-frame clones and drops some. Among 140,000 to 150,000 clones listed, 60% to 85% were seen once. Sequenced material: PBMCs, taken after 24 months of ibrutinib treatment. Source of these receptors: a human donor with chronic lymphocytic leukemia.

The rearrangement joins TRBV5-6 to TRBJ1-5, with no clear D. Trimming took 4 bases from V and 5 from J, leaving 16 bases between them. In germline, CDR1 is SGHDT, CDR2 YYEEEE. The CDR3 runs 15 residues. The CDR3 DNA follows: TGTGCCAGCAGCCCAGCCGGACGGCTCCATCAGCCCCAGCATTTT. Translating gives CASSPAGRLHQPQHF.

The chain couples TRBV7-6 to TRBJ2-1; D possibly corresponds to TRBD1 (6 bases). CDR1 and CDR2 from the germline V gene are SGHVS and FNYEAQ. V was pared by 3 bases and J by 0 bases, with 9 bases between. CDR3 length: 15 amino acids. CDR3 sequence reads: CASSFEGVSYNEQFF. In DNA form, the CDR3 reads TGTGCCAGCAGCTTCGAGGGGGTCTCCTACAATGAGCAGTTCTTC.

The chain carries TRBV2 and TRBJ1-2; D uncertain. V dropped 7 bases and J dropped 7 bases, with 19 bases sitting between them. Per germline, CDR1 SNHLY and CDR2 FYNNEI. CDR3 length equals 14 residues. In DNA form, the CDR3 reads TGTGCCAGCACTGCCCCCCGGACTGGCGGTGGCTACACCTTC. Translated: CASTAPRTGGGYTF.

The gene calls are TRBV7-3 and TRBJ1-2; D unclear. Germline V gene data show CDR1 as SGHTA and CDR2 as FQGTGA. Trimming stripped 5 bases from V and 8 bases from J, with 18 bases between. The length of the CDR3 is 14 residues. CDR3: CASSPSDQTGGYTF. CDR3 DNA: TGTGCCAGCAGCCCGTCGGACCAAACGGGCGGCTACACCTTC.

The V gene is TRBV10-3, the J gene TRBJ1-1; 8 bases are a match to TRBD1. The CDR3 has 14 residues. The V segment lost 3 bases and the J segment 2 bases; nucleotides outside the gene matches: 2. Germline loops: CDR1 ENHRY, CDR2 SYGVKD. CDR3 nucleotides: TGTGCCATCAGTGAAGACAGGGGAAACACTGAAGCTTTCTTT. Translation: CAISEDRGNTEAFF.

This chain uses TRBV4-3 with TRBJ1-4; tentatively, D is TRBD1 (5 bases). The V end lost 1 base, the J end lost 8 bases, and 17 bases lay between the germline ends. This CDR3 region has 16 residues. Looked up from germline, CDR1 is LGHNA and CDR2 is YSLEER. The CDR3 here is CASSQVGRGIQEKLFF. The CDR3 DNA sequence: TGCGCCAGCAGCCAAGTCGGGCGGGGGATACAGGAAAAACTGTTTTTT.

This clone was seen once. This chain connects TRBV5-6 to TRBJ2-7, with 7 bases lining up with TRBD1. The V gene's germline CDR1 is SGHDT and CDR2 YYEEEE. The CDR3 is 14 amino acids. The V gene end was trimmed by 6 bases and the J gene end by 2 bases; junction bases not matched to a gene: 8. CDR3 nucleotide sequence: TGTGCCAGCAACCTCAGGGGGACCCCCTACGAGCAGTACTTC. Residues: CASNLRGTPYEQYF.

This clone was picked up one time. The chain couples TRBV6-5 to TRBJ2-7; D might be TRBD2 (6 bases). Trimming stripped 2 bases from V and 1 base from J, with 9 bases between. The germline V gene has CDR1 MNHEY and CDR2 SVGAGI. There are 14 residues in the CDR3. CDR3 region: CASSYGRDSYEQYF. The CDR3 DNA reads TGTGCCAGCAGTTACGGGCGGGATTCCTACGAGCAGTACTTC.

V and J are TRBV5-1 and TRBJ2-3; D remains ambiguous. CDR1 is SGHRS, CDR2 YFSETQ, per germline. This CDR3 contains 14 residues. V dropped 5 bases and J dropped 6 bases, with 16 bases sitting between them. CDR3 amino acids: CASRGVAQGDTQYF. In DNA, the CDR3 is TGCGCCAGCAGGGGCGTGGCGCAAGGGGATACGCAGTATTTT.

The CDR3 region is CASSTGTGSYGYTF. Written as DNA, the CDR3 is TGTGCCAGCAGCACGGGGACAGGTTCCTATGGCTACACCTTC. V gene TRBV9 combines with J gene TRBJ1-2; 8 positions agree with TRBD1. Trimming cost V 4 bases and J 4 bases; bases outside gene matches: 6. This CDR3 region has 14 residues. Germline V gives CDR1 SGDLS, CDR2 YYNGEE.

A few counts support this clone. The CDR3 sequence is CASSPLSSNQPQHF. The DNA of the CDR3 is TGTGCCAGCAGCCCCCTCAGTAGCAATCAGCCCCAGCATTTT. The genes are TRBV2 and TRBJ1-5; D is ambiguous. Deletions cut 6 bases from V and 0 bases from J, with 9 bases between. This CDR3 comprises 14 residues. The V gene's germline CDR1 is SNHLY and CDR2 FYNNEI.

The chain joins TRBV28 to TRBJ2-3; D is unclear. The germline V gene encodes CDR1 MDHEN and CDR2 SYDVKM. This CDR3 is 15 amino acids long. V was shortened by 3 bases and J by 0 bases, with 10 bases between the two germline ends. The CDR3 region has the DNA TGTGCCAGCAGTTTCGGCAGCCCTAGCACAGATACGCAGTATTTT. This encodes CASSFGSPSTDTQYF.

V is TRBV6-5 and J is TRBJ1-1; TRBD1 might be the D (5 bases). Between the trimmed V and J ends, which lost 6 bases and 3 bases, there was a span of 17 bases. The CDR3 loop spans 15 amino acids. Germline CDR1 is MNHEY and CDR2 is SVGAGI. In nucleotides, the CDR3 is TGTGCCAGCAGCCCCAATTGGGTGGGGGACACTGAAGCTTTCTTT. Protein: CASSPNWVGDTEAFF.

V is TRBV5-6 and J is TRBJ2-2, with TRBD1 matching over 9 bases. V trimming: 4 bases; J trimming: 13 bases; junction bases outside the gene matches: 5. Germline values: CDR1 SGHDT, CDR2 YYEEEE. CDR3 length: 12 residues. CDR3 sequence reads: CASSRDREGLFF. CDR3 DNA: TGTGCCAGCAGCAGGGACAGGGAAGGGCTGTTTTTT.